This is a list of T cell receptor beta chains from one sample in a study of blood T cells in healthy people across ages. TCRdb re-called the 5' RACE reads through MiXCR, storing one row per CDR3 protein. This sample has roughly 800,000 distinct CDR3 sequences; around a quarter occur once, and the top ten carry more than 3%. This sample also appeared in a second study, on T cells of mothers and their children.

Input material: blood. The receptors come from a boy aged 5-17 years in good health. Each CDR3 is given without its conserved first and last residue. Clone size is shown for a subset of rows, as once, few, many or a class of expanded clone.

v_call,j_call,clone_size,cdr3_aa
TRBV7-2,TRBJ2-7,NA,ASSLDWQGISEQY
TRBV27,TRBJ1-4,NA,ASSPRDTMVGKLF
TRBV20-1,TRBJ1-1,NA,SAGTGYTTEAF
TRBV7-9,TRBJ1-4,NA,ASTGSNEKLF
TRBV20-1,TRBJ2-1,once,SARSLVRGTSYNEQF
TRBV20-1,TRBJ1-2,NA,SAAPGTGAGYGYT
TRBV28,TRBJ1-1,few,ASSAYENTEAF
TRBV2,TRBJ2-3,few,ASSEARETSGPTGDTQY
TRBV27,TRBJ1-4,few,ASAKTGGEEKLF
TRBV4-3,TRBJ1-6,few,ASSQDVSGLDNSPLH
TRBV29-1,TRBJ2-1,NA,SVDDGGSSYNEQF
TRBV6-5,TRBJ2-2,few,ASSSWGTESNTGELF
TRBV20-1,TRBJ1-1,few,SARPPGRKNTEAF
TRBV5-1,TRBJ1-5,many,ASSLGGQGSNQPQH
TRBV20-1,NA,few,SARNRLSYEQY
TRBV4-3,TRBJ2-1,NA,ASSQDTSGGYNEQF
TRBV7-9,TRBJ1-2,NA,ASSRTGTGEFRGYT
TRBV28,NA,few,ASAGGGNEQY
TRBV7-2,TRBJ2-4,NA,ASSPNPDRPKNIQY
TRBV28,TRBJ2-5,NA,ASQTGTETQY
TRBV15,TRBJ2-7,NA,AASTQVSYEQY
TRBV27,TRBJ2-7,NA,ASSFTGASSYEQY
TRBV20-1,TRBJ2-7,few,SASRARSSYEQY
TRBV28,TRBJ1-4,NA,ASSLRGLGAGEKLF
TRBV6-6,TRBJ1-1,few,ASSSLPMNTEAF
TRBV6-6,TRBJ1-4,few,ASRQGGTANEKLF
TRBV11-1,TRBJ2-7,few,ANSLPYPGTASKEQY
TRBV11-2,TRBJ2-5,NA,ASSLEYLETQY
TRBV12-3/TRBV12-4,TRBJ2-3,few,ASSFSTGDNTQY
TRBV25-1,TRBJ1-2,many,ASSPGQGYGYT
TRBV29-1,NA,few,SVEVEGHSYEQY
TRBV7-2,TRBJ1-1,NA,ASSLAMDRDPEAF
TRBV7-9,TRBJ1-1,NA,ASSLLTANTEAF
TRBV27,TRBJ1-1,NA,ASSFEGSRLEAF
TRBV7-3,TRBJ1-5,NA,ASGLYFGQPQH
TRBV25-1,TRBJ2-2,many,ASSESVETGELF
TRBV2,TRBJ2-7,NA,ASSDGPYYEQY
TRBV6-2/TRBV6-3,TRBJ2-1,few,AILDRPYNEQF
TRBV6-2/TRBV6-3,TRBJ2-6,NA,ASSHPSSGANVLT
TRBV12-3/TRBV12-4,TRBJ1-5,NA,ASSLAPGIQPQH
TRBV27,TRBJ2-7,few,ASGYIYEQY
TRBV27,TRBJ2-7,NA,ASSSGGAQYEQY
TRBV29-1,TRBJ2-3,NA,SVEGSNTDTQY
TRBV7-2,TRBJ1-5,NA,ASSYHGGQLNQPQH
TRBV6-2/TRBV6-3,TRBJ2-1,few,ASSNPGLTYNEQF
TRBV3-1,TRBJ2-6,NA,ASSPTRAGANVLT
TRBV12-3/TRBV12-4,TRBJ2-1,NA,ASSSPGLLYNEQI
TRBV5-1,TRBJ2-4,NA,ASSLMHRDSYLHIQY
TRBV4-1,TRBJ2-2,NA,ASSQESLAGGELF
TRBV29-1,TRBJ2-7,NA,SVEVGNAYEQY
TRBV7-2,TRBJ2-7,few,ASSLGRGDEQY
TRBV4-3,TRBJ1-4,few,ASSQDGQGAGEKLF
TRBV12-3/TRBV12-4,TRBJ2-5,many,ASSRVEETQY
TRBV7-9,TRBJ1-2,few,ASSLAGTALPYGYT
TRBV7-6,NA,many,ASSDGVASEQY